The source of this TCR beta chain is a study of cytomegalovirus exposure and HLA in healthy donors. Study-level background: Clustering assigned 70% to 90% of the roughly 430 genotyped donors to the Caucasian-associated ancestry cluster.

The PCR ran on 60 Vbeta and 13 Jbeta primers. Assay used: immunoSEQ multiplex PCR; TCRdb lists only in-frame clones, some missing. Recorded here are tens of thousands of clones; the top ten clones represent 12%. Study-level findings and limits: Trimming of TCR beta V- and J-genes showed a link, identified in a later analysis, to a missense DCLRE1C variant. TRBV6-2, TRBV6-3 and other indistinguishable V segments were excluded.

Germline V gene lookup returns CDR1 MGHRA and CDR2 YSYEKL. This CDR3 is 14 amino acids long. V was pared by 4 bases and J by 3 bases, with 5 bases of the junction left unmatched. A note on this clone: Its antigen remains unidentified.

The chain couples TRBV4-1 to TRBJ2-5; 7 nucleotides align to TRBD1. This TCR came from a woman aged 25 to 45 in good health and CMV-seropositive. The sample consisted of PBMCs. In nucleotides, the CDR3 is TGCGCCAGCAGCCGAAATACAGGGGAAGAGACCCAGTACTTC. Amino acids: CASSRNTGEETQYF.